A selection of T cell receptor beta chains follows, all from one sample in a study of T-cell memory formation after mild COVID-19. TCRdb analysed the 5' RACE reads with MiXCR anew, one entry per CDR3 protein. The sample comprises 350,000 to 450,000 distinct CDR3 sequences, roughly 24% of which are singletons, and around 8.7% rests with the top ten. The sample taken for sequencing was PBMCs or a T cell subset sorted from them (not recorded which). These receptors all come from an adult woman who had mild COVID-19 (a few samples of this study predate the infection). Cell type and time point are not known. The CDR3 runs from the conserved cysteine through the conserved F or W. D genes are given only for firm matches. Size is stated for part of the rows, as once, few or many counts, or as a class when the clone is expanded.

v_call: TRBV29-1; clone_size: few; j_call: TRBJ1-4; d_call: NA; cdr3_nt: TGCAGCGTTGAAGAAATGCAAGATAGGGGTGAAAAACTGTTTTTT; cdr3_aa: CSVEEMQDRGEKLFF
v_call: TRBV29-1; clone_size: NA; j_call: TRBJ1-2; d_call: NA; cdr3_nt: TGCAGCGTGGGGGGCTACCGGGGCTATGGCTACACCTTC; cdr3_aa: CSVGGYRGYGYTF
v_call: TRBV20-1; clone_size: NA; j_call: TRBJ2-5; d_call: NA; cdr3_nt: TGCAGTGCTAGAGCAGGGGAAGAGACCCAGTACTTC; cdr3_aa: CSARAGEETQYF
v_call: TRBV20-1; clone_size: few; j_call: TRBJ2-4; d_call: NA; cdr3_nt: TGCAGTGCTAGGATGAGTCTCATTCAGTACTTC; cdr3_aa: CSARMSLIQYF
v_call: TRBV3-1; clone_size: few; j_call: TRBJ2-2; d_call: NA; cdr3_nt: TGTGCCAGCAGCCAAGATCAGAGGGCCGGTGACGGGGAGCTGTTTTTT; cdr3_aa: CASSQDQRAGDGELFF
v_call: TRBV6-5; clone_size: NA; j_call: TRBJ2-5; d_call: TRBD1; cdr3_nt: TGTGCCAGCAGAAATAACAGGGGGCGTCAAGAGACCCAGTACTTC; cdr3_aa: CASRNNRGRQETQYF
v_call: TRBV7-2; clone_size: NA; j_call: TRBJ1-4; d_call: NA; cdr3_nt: TGTGCCAGCAGCTTAATCGGGGCCGGTGAAAAACTGTTTTTT; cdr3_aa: CASSLIGAGEKLFF
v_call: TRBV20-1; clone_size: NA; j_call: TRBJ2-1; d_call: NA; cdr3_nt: TGCAGTGCTAGAGGGGGGGCGGGACCCAAGAATGAGCAGTTCTTC; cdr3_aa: CSARGGAGPKNEQFF
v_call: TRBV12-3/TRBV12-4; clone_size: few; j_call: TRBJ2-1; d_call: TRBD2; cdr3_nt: TGTGCCAGCAAAATAGCGGGAAGCTCCTACAATGAGCAGTTCTTC; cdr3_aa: CASKIAGSSYNEQFF
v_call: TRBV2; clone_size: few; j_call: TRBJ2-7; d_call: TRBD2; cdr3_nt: TGTGCCAGCAGCGTTGGACTAGCGGGAGGGCCGTACTTC; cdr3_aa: CASSVGLAGGPYF
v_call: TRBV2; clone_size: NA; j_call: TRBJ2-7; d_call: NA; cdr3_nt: TGTGCCAGCAGCGACGACCAGGGACACCTAGCAAAGCAGTACTTC; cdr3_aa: CASSDDQGHLAKQYF
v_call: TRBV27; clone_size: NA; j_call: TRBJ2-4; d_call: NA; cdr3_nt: TGTGCCAGCAGTTTCTACTCCGACAACATTCAGTACTTC; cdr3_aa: CASSFYSDNIQYF
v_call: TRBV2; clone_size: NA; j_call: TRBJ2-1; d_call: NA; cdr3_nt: TGTGCCAGCAGTGAAGCGCACCGGGGTACCTACAATGAGCAGTTCTTC; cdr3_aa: CASSEAHRGTYNEQFF
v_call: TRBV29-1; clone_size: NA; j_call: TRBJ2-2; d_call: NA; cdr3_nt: TGCAGCGTTGAGACAGTGAACACCGGGGAGCTGTTTTTT; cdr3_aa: CSVETVNTGELFF
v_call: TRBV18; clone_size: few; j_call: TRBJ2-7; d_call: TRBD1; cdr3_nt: TGTGCCAGCTCAGCCGGGACAGGGAACTCCTACGAGCAGTACTTC; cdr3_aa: CASSAGTGNSYEQYF
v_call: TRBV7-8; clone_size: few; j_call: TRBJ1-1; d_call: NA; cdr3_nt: TGTGCCAGCAGCCCTTGGGCGGGGCAGGACACTGAAGCTTTCTTT; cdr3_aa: CASSPWAGQDTEAFF
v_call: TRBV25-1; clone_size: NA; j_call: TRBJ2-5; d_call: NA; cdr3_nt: TGTGCCAGCAGTCTGTTTGAGACCCAGTACTTC; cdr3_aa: CASSLFETQYF
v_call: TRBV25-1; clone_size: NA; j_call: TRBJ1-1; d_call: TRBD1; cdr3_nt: TGTGCCAGCAGTGATCAGACAGGGACCACTGAAGCTTTCTTT; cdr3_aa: CASSDQTGTTEAFF
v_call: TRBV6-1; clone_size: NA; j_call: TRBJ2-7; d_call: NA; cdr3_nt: TGTGCCAGCAGTGAACGGGAGCACTACGAGCAGTACTTC; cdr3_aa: CASSEREHYEQYF
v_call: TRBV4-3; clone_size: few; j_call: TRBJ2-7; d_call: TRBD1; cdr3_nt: TGCGCCAGCAGCCAAGATGGGGACAGGGGCTACGAGCAGTACTTC; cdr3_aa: CASSQDGDRGYEQYF
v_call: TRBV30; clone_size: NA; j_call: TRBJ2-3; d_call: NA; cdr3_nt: TGTGCCTGGAGTGTCACAGATACGCAGTATTTT; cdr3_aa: CAWSVTDTQYF
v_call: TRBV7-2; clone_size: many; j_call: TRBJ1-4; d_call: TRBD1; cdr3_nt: TGTGCCAGCAGCTTACGCGGGACAGGGAATGAAAAACTGTTTTTT; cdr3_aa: CASSLRGTGNEKLFF
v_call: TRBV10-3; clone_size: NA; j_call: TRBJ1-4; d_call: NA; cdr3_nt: TGTGCCACCACGGGTGCAACTAATGAAAAACTGTTTTTT; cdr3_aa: CATTGATNEKLFF
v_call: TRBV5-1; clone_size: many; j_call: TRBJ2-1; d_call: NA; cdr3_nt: TGCGCCAGCAGCTTGGGCCAATCCTACAATGAGCAGTTCTTC; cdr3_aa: CASSLGQSYNEQFF
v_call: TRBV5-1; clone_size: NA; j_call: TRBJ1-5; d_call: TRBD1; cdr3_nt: TGCGCCAGCAGCGTGACAGGGCGGGAGCAGCCCCAGCATTTT; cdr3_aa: CASSVTGREQPQHF
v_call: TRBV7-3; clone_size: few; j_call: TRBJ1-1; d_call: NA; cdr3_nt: TGTGCCAGCAGCCCCAAGCCCCGGGCTGAAGCTTTCTTT; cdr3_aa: CASSPKPRAEAFF
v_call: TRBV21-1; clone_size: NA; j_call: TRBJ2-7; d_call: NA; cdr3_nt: TGTGCCAGCAGCAAAAAGGTGGCTAGCCTACGGTACGAGCAGTACTTC; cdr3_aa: CASSKKVASLRYEQYF
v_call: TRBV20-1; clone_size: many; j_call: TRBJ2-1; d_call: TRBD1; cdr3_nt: TGCAGTGCTAAGTTAGACAGGGCTGTTTCGAATGAGCAGTTCTTC; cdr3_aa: CSAKLDRAVSNEQFF
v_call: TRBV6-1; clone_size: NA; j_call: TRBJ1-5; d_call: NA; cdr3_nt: TGTGCCAGCAGACCCGAATGGAATCAGCCCCAGCATTTT; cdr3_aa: CASRPEWNQPQHF
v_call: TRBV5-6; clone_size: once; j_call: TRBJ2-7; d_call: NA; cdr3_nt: TGTGCCAGCAGCTTGATCCTCCTGGGGGCCTACGAGCAGTACTTC; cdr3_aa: CASSLILLGAYEQYF
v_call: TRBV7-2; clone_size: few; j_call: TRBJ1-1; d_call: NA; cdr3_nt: TGTGCCAGCAGCTTATTGGTCACTGAAGCTTTCTTT; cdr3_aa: CASSLLVTEAFF
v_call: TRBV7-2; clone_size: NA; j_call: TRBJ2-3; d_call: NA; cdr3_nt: TGTGCCAGCAGCCCACGGAATAGTCTAGAAACCCCGGGTACGCAGTATTTT; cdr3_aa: CASSPRNSLETPGTQYF
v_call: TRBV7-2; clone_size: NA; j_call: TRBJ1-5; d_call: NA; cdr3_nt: TGTGCCAGCAGCTTCGGACAGCCAGGAGGTCAGCCCCAGCATTTT; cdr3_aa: CASSFGQPGGQPQHF
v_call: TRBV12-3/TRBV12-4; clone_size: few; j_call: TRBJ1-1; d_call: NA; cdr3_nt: TGTGCCAGCAGTTTAGGGGACAAGGCTGAAGCTTTCTTT; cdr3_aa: CASSLGDKAEAFF
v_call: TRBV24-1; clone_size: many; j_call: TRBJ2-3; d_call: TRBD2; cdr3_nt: TGTGCCACCAGTGATCCGACATATGCTTTGGGACTAGGCACAGATACGCAGTATTTT; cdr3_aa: CATSDPTYALGLGTDTQYF
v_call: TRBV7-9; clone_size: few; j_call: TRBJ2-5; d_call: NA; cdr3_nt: TGTGCCAGCAGCTTCACCCCGGGGCAGGGGAAAGAGACCCAGTACTTC; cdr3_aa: CASSFTPGQGKETQYF
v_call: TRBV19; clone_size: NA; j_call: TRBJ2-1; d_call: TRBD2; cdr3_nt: TGTGCCAGTAGTAGTGGGACTAGCGGGCTCTACAATGAGCAGTTCTTC; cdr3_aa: CASSSGTSGLYNEQFF
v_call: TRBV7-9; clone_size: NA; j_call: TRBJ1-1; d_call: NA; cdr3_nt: TGTGCCAGCAGCTTACCAGGGGACACTGAAGCTTTCTTT; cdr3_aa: CASSLPGDTEAFF
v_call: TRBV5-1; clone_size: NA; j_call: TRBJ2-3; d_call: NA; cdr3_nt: TGCGCCAGCAGCTTGGTCGGCTCTTCTAGCACAGATACGCAGTATTTT; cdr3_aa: CASSLVGSSSTDTQYF
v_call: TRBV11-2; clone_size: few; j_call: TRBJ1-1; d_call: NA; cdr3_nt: TGTGCCAGCAGCTTGACGGTCACTCCTGAAGCTTTCTTT; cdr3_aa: CASSLTVTPEAFF
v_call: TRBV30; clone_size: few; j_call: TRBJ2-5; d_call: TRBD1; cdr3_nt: TGTGCCTGGAGTCCGGACAGGGGTGAGACCCAGTACTTC; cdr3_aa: CAWSPDRGETQYF
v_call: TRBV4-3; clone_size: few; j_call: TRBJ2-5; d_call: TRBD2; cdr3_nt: TGCGCCAGCAGCCCGACGGGGAGGGGAGAGACCCAGTACTTC; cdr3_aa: CASSPTGRGETQYF
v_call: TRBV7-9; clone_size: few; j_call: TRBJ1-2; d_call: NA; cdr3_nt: TGTGCCAGCAGCACCCTTGATCGGAACTATGGCTACACCTTC; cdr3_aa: CASSTLDRNYGYTF
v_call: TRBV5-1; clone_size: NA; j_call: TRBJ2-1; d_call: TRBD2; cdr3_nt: TGCGCCAGCAGCTTGATCGGGACTAGCGGGAGCTACAATGAGCAGTTCTTC; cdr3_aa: CASSLIGTSGSYNEQFF
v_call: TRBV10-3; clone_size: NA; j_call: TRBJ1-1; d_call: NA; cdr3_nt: TGTGCCACCCAAGAGGGGGATTTGAACACTGAAGCTTTCTTT; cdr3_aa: CATQEGDLNTEAFF
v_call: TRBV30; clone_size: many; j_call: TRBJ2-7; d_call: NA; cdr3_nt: TGTGCCTGGAGTGCTCGGTACGAGCAGTACTTC; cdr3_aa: CAWSARYEQYF
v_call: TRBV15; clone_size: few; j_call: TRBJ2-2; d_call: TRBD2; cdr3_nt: TGTGCCACCGTACGGGGGGGCGGCACCGGGGAGCTGTTTTTT; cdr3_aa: CATVRGGGTGELFF
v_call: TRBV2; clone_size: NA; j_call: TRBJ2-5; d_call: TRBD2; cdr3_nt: TGTGCCAGCAGTGGTGGTGGGACTAGCGGGACCCAGTACTTC; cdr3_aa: CASSGGGTSGTQYF
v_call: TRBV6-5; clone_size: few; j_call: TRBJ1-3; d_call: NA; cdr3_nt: TGTGCCAGCAGTTACGACAGGCAGGGAAACACCATATATTTT; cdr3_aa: CASSYDRQGNTIYF